This TCR beta chain is from a study of cytotoxic CD8 clonotypes in ibrutinib-treated CLL. In the study overall: Sequenced samples delivered averages of 250,000 to 300,000 productive templates and more than 75,000 productive rearrangements.

Findings of the study overall: Public clonotypes (which were uncommon) either contracted or remained stable on treatment. Baseline clonality exceeded age-matched healthy donors and tracked circulating CD8+ T-cell counts. Clonality went higher at ibrutinib response and then dropped back toward baseline at progression.

Regarding this clone: Its antigen remains unidentified.

TCRdb's table, derived via immunoSEQ multiplex PCR, lists solely in-frame clones and lacks some. Of roughly 51,000 clones in the sample, approximately 51% were seen once. CDR1 and CDR2 from the germline V gene are MRHNA and SNTAGT. Trimming shortened V by 8 bases and J by 3 bases, and 7 bases separated the two germline ends. The CDR3 is 12 amino acids. Here the sequenced sample was PBMCs, taken after 12 months of ibrutinib treatment. The TCR was taken from a human donor with chronic lymphocytic leukemia. The rearrangement links TRBV6-4 to TRBJ2-2; D is uncertain. The DNA for the CDR3 is TGTGCCAGCCGTGGAGACACCGGGGAGCTGTTTTTT. This codes for CASRGDTGELFF.